A single sample is the source of the 27 T cell receptor beta chains below, sequenced in a study of shared clonotypes between healthy human individuals. Repertoires were generated with immunoSEQ multiplex PCR, while TCRdb's copy carries only in-frame clones and drops some. This sample has roughly 1.4 million clones; less than 99% occur once, and the top ten carry around 0.38%. The sequenced material came from naive CD4+ T cells sorted from blood. The subset is: CD45RA+ positively selected. These TCRs come from a man aged 25-40 years in good health.

The chain uses TRBV19 and TRBJ2-1, with D uncertain. The V gene's germline CDR1 is LNHDA and CDR2 SQIVND (reference sequence). Trimming removed 4 bases from V and 4 bases from J, with 8 bases in between. This CDR3 has 13 amino acids. The CDR3 loop reads CASSSRRYNEQFF. CDR3 DNA sequence: TGTGCCAGTAGTAGCAGGCGGTACAATGAGCAGTTCTTC.

The gene calls are TRBV4-1 and TRBJ2-1, with D maybe TRBD1 (6 bases). The CDR3 has 16 amino acids. Trimming removed 1 base at V and 4 bases at J, with 14 bases between. Germline V gene data show CDR1 as MGHRA and CDR2 as YSYEKL. CDR3 nucleotides: TGCGCCAGCAGCCAAGGCCCGGGACACCAGTACAATGAGCAGTTCTTC. This codes for CASSQGPGHQYNEQFF.

The chain has TRBV4-2 and TRBJ2-3; no reliable D call. Germline V gene sequence: CDR1 LGHNA, CDR2 YNFKEQ. The CDR3 covers 13 residues. The ends were cut back, 4 bases at V and 2 bases at J, with 7 bases in the middle. The chain's CDR3 is CASSRVITDTQYF. In DNA form, the CDR3 reads TGTGCCAGCAGCCGCGTAATCACAGATACGCAGTATTTT.

J is TRBJ2-3 and V is TRBV18; TRBD2 aligns across 7 bases. This CDR3 comprises 16 residues. The V gene end was trimmed by 1 base and the J gene end by 2 bases; junction bases not matched to a gene: 6. Germline-derived CDR1 and CDR2 are KGHSH and LQKENI. DNA for the CDR3: TGTGCCAGCTCACCACTTGGTAGCGGGTACACAGATACGCAGTATTTT. This translates into CASSPLGSGYTDTQYF.

The rearrangement links TRBV10-1 to TRBJ2-3, with 8 positions matching TRBD1. V dropped 0 bases and J dropped 4; count of bases not matched to a gene: 9. Germline lookup yields CDR1 WNHNN and CDR2 SYGVQD (reference sequence). The length of the CDR3 is 17 residues. CDR3 in amino acids: CASSESPRTGPADTQYF. CDR3 in DNA: TGCGCCAGCAGTGAGTCCCCCCGGACAGGGCCCGCAGATACGCAGTATTTT.

V usage is TRBV6-5 and J usage is TRBJ2-5; 8 bases line up with TRBD2. The CDR3 runs to 15 residues. CDR1 MNHEY and CDR2 SVGAGI come from the germline V gene. With V trimmed by 2 bases and J by 2 bases, 4 bases remained unmatched. This chain's CDR3 is CASSYLSGGQETQYF. CDR3 in DNA: TGTGCCAGCAGTTACCTATCGGGGGGGCAAGAGACCCAGTACTTC.

The chain uses TRBV5-1 and TRBJ2-5; 13 bases fit TRBD2. Germline loops: CDR1 SGHRS, CDR2 YFSETQ. The CDR3 spans 15 residues. The J segment lost 6 bases and the V segment lost 4 bases, leaving 6 bases of the junction unmatched. The CDR3 nucleotides are TGCGCCAGCAGCCGAGGACTAGCGGGAGTTAAGACCCAGTACTTC. It yields the protein CASSRGLAGVKTQYF.

The J gene is TRBJ2-7, the V gene TRBV19; D not certain. The CDR3 contains 15 residues. Germline V CDR1 and CDR2: LNHDA, SQIVND (reference sequence). V was trimmed by 4 bases and J by 2 bases, leaving 15 bases between them. CDR3 DNA: TGTGCCAGTAGTACCCTTCACCCTTTCACCTACGAGCAGTACTTC. It is translated as CASSTLHPFTYEQYF.

The rearrangement uses TRBV5-3 and TRBJ1-4; D gene ambiguous. TRBV5-3 is classed as an ORF, of uncertain function. Trimming removed 7 bases from V and 4 bases from J, with 14 bases in between. The CDR3 covers 14 residues. DNA of the CDR3: TGTGCCAGAGCTAATGACAACAGTAATGAAAAACTGTTTTTT. This gives the protein CARANDNSNEKLFF.

The V call is TRBV27, the J call TRBJ2-1; TRBD2 matches 9 bases. After removal of 6 bases from V and 10 bases from J, the junction contained 13 bases not matched to a gene. CDR1 and CDR2 (germline): MNHEY, SMNVEV (reference sequence). CDR3 size: 15 residues. The chain's CDR3 is CASRGREGPTREQFF. CDR3 nucleotides: TGTGCCAGCAGGGGGCGGGAGGGCCCCACACGGGAGCAGTTCTTC.

CDR3 nucleotides: TGTGCCAGCAGTTTATCTATCTCTCTTGGGCAGTACTTC. It yields the protein CASSLSISLGQYF. The chain uses TRBV28 and TRBJ2-7; D is unresolved. CDR1 MDHEN and CDR2 SYDVKM come from the germline V gene. V dropped 1 base and J dropped 9 bases, with 13 bases sitting between them. The CDR3 runs to 13 residues.

J is TRBJ2-7 and V is TRBV5-1; 9 bases line up with TRBD1. Germline trimming cut 3 bases from V and 7 bases from J; bases unmatched to any gene: 8. The germline V gene has CDR1 SGHRS and CDR2 YFSETQ. The CDR3 runs to 14 residues. As DNA, the CDR3 is TGCGCCAGCAGCTACCTACAGGGGGCAGGTGAGCAGTACTTC. This translates into CASSYLQGAGEQYF.

The chain recombines TRBV11-2 with TRBJ2-5; the D gene is possibly TRBD1 (6 bases). This CDR3 region has 12 residues. Per the germline V gene, CDR1 is SGHAT and CDR2 is FQNNGV. Deletions cut 0 bases from V and 13 bases from J, with 12 bases between. CDR3 sequence reads: CASSLEEGRGYF. CDR3 bases: TGTGCCAGCAGCTTAGAGGAAGGCAGGGGGTACTTC.

CDR3 region: CASSSGRVSYEQYF. The CDR3, as DNA: TGTGCCAGCAGCAGCGGGAGGGTCTCTTACGAGCAGTACTTC. The chain recombines TRBV7-9 with TRBJ2-7; 10 positions agree with TRBD2. This CDR3 contains 14 residues. CDR1 and CDR2 (germline): SEHNR, FQNEAQ (reference sequence). V lost 5 bases, J lost 4 bases, and 5 bases stayed unmatched. Full variable domain (missing parts from reference TRBV7-9 and TRBJ2-7): DTGVSQNPRHKITKRGQNVTFRCDPISEHNRLYWYRQTLGQGPEFLTYFQNEAQLEKSRLLSDRFSAERPKGSFSTLEIQRTEQGDSAMYLCASSSGRVSYEQYFGPGTRLTVT.

J is TRBJ1-2 and V is TRBV7-9, with D unclear. The CDR3 extends over 13 amino acids. Trimming took off 2 bases at V and 8 bases at J, with 12 bases between the two ends. The V gene's germline CDR1 is SEHNR and CDR2 FQNEAQ (reference sequence). The CDR3 bases are TGTGCCAGCAGCTTATCTCCAGCGGGCGGCTACACCTTC. The encoded protein is CASSLSPAGGYTF. Full variable domain (outside the CDR3, taken from reference TRBV7-9 and TRBJ1-2): DTGVSQNPRHKITKRGQNVTFRCDPISEHNRLYWYRQTLGQGPEFLTYFQNEAQLEKSRLLSDRFSAERPKGSFSTLEIQRTEQGDSAMYLCASSLSPAGGYTFGSGTRLTVV.

The chain carries TRBV5-1 and TRBJ1-4; 10 nucleotides match TRBD1. The germline V gene has CDR1 SGHRS and CDR2 YFSETQ. This CDR3 has 15 amino acids. The ends lost 4 bases at V and 5 bases at J; junction bases unmatched: 5. CDR3: CASSGRQGANEKLFF. The CDR3 nucleotides read TGCGCCAGCAGCGGACGACAGGGGGCAAATGAAAAACTGTTTTTT.

V gene TRBV28 combines with J gene TRBJ1-2; TRBD1 agrees at 9 bases. The germline V gene encodes CDR1 MDHEN and CDR2 SYDVKM. The CDR3 loop spans 16 amino acids. V lost 2 bases to trimming and J lost 4 bases; unmatched junction nucleotides: 8. The CDR3 DNA is TGTGCCAGCAGTTTAATACAGGGGGCGTCTACCTATGGCTACACCTTC. This codes for CASSLIQGASTYGYTF.

This rearrangement joins TRBV18 to TRBJ1-3; D is possibly TRBD1 (5 bases). V shed 2 bases and J shed 2 bases, with 16 bases lying between them. Germline CDR1 reads KGHSH; CDR2 reads LQKENI. This CDR3 has 17 amino acids. The CDR3 region is CASSPLKGPKAGNTIYF. The CDR3 nucleotides read TGTGCCAGCTCACCATTGAAGGGGCCGAAAGCTGGAAACACCATATATTTT.

The V and J genes are TRBV7-9 and TRBJ1-2; no clear D gene. Germline CDR1 is SEHNR and CDR2 is FQNEAQ (reference sequence). V lost 4 bases and J 5 bases, leaving 8 bases between the germline ends. This CDR3 has 12 residues. The CDR3 sequence: CASSSTKYGYTF. Written as DNA, the CDR3 is TGTGCCAGCAGCTCAACCAAATATGGCTACACCTTC.

V is TRBV10-2 and J is TRBJ2-1; unclear D gene. CDR1 and CDR2 (germline): WSHSY, SAAADI. The CDR3 is made up of 11 amino acids. V was trimmed by 11 bases and J by 8 bases, leaving 13 bases between them. The CDR3 is CAVSQWDEQFF. As DNA, the CDR3 is TGCGCCGTATCTCAGTGGGATGAGCAGTTCTTC.

The chain carries TRBV4-1 and TRBJ2-3; no firm D call. The length of the CDR3 is 17 residues. Germline lookup yields CDR1 MGHRA and CDR2 YSYEKL. V was pared by 9 bases and J by 0 bases, with 22 bases between. The CDR3 sequence: CASSSWAASSSTDTQYF. In DNA, the CDR3 is TGCGCCAGTAGTAGTTGGGCGGCTTCCTCTAGCACAGATACGCAGTATTTT.

J is TRBJ1-4 and V is TRBV5-1; 9 positions match TRBD1. The V and J ends lost 4 bases and 5 bases, in that order; junction bases with no gene match: 6. Germline V gene sequence: CDR1 SGHRS, CDR2 YFSETQ. CDR3 length: 15 residues. The CDR3 DNA sequence: TGCGCCAGCAGCACCACCGGGACAGGGAATGAAAAACTGTTTTTT. It encodes CASSTTGTGNEKLFF.

This chain uses TRBV10-3 with TRBJ2-2, with D unresolved. Germline V gene data show CDR1 as ENHRY and CDR2 as SYGVKD. This CDR3 comprises 13 residues. Trimming pared 2 bases from V and 4 bases from J, leaving 5 bases between. This chain's CDR3 is CAISETATGELFF. The CDR3 DNA is TGTGCCATCAGTGAGACAGCCACCGGGGAGCTGTTTTTT.

CDR3 protein: CASKQDTGELFF. The DNA of the CDR3 is TGTGCCAGTAAGCAGGACACCGGGGAGCTGTTTTTT. The chain is built from TRBV19 and TRBJ2-2; D is uncertain. The germline gives CDR1 LNHDA, CDR2 SQIVND (reference sequence). Trimming left V 7 bases short and J 3 bases short, with 6 bases between. This CDR3 region has 12 residues. Using reference TRBV19 and TRBJ2-2 for the parts outside the CDR3, the full variable domain is DGGITQSPKYLFRKEGQNVTLSCEQNLNHDAMYWYRQDPGQGLRLIYYSQIVNDFQKGDIAEGYSVSREKKESFPLTVTSAQKNPTAFYLCASKQDTGELFFGEGSRLTVL.

This clone appeared once. V gene TRBV7-8 combines with J gene TRBJ2-5; D is possibly TRBD1 (6 bases). Germline CDR1 SGHVS, CDR2 FQNEAQ. This CDR3 comprises 15 residues. V gave up 7 bases and J gave up 2 bases, with 17 bases separating them. The CDR3 DNA reads TGTGCCAGCAACGCCCTCAGGGGTGGGCAAGAGACCCAGTACTTC. Residues: CASNALRGGQETQYF.

This chain joins TRBV7-8 and TRBJ1-5, with D unclear. V lost 1 base, J lost 5 bases, and 15 bases lay in between. The CDR3 consists of 16 residues. Germline V gives CDR1 SGHVS, CDR2 FQNEAQ. The CDR3 loop reads CASSLGVPPPYQPQHF. In DNA form, the CDR3 reads TGTGCCAGCAGCTTAGGGGTTCCCCCGCCATATCAGCCCCAGCATTTT.

The chain links TRBV30 to TRBJ2-3, with unresolved D. The CDR3 runs 15 residues. Between the trimmed V and J ends, which lost 5 bases and 2 bases, there was a span of 17 bases. CDR1 is GTSNPN, CDR2 SVGIG, per germline (reference sequence). CDR3 DNA: TGTGCCTGGGGGCTCTACGGTGGAACCACAGATACGCAGTATTTT. Its translation is CAWGLYGGTTDTQYF. Full variable domain (outside the CDR3, taken from reference TRBV30 and TRBJ2-3): SQTIHQWPATLVQPVGSPLSLECTVEGTSNPNLYWYRQAAGRGLQLLFYSVGIGQISSEVPQNLSASRPQDRQFILSSKKLLLSDSGFYLCAWGLYGGTTDTQYFGPGTRLTVL.